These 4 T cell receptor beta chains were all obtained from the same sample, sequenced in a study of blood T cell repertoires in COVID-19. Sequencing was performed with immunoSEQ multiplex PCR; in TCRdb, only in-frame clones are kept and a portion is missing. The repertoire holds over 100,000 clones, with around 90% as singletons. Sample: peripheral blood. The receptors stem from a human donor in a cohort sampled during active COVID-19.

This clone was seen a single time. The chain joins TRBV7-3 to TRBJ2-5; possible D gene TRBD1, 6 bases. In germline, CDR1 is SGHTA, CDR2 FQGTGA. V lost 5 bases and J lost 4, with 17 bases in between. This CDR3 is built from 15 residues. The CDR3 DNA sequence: TGTGCCAGCAGCGGTCTACGGACAGTCGGAGAGACCCAGTACTTC. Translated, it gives CASSGLRTVGETQYF.

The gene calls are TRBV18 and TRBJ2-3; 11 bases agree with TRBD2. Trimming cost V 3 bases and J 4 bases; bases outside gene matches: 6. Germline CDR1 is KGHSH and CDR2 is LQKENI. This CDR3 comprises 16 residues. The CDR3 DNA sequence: TGTGCCAGCTCACCTAGCGGGAGGGCCCCTCCAGATACGCAGTATTTT. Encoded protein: CASSPSGRAPPDTQYF.

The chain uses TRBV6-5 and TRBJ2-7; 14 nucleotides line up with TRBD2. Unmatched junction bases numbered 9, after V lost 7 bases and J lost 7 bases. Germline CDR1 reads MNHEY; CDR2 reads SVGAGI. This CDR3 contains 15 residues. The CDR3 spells CASTPGLAGGAEQYF. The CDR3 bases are TGTGCCAGCACCCCCGGACTAGCGGGAGGCGCTGAGCAGTACTTC.

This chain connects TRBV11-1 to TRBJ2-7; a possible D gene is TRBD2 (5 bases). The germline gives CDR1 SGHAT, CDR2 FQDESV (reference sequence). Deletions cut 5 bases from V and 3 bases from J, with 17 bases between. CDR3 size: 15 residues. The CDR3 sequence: CASSPRVRRVYEQYF. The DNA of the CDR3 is TGTGCCAGCAGCCCGAGGGTAAGAAGGGTCTACGAGCAGTACTTC.